The present T cell receptor (beta chain) was sequenced within a study of shared clonotypes between healthy human individuals. Study as a whole: Each donor's CD8 memory used one plate, CD8 naive two, each CD4 subset three. Study-wide results and caveats: Tissues were not sampled, only blood, and their repertoires likely differ.

TCRdb's copy holds only in-frame clones and misses some; the assay was immunoSEQ multiplex PCR. Of roughly 500,000 clones in the sample, approximately 95% were seen once. All donors were healthy HIV-negative adults lacking recent acute infections or vaccinations. Into CD45RA+ naive and CD45RA-negative memory subsets, the CD4+ cells were split. Germline-derived CDR1 and CDR2 are LNHDA and SQIVND (reference sequence). The CDR3 has 14 amino acids. V was cut by 5 bases and J by 4 bases, with 14 bases left in between. Comments on this clone: The antigen remains unidentified.

V usage is TRBV19 and J usage is TRBJ1-2; D might be TRBD1 (5 bases). This sequence was found in a woman in her thirties in good health. Sequencing used naive CD4+ T cells sorted from blood. Described subset: CD45RA+ positively selected. CDR3 sequence: CASSSRGTTYGYTF. CDR3 DNA: TGTGCCAGTAGTTCTCGGGGCACCACCTATGGCTACACCTTC.